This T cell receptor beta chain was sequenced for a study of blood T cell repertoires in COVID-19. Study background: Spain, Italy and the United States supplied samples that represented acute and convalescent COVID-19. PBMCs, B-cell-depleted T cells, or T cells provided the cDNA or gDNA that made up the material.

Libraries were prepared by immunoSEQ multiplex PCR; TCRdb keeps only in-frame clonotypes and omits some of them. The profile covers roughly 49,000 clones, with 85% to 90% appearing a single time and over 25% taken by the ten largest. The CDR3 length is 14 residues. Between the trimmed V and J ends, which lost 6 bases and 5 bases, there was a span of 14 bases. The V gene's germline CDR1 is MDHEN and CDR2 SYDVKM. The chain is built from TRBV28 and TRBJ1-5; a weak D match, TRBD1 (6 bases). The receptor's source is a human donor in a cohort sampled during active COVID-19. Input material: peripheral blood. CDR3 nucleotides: TGTGCCAGCAGGGGAACAGGGATGGATCAGCCCCAGCATTTT. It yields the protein CASRGTGMDQPQHF.